This TCR beta chain was profiled in a study of CD4 T cells in relation to SARS-CoV-2 and coronaviruses. About the study: The negative reference was HIV-1 Nef peptide pool or peptide-free culture.

In germline, CDR1 is MNHEY, CDR2 SVGAGI. The CDR3 consists of 15 residues. Trimming took 0 bases from V and 6 from J, leaving 15 bases between them. Assay used: immunoSEQ multiplex PCR; TCRdb lists only in-frame clones, some missing. The table has about 17,000 clones, around 76% seen once. CD4+ T cells from unexposed donors were obtained before the COVID-19 pandemic (2011-2018). CD4+ T cells were isolated from the cells after around 9 days of culture. Unexposed-donor CD4+ T cells were probed with SARS-CoV-2 S/N and four cold-coronavirus spikes, cells permitting. Notes on this clone: What it binds is not known.

Study-wide findings and caveats: Pre-pandemic and post-infection samples never came from the same donor.

The receptor was derived from a human donor in good health. Sample: CD4+ T cells from PBMCs, cultured in vitro. The chain is built from TRBV6-5 and TRBJ2-7; TRBD2 might be the D (5 bases). Here the CDR3 reads CASSYSGGPAAEQYF. The DNA of the CDR3 is TGTGCCAGCAGTTACTCAGGAGGACCAGCCGCCGAGCAGTACTTC.